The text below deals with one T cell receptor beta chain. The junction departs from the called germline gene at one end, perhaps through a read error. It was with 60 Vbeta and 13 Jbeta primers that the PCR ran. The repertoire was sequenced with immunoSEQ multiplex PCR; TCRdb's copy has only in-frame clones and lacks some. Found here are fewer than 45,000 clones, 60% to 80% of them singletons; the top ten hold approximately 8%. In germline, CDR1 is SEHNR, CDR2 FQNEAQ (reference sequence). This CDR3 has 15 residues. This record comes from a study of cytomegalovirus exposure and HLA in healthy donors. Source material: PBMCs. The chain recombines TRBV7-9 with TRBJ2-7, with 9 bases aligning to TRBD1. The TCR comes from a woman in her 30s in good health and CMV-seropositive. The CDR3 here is CSSSSGQGLTDEQYF. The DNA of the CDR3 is TGTTCCAGCAGCTCGGGACAGGGTTTGACTGACGAGCAGTACTTC.